This T cell receptor beta chain appears in the sequencing data of a study of control samples from healthy donors and cancer patients. TCRdb's table, derived via immunoSEQ multiplex PCR, lists solely in-frame clones and lacks some. The data hold about 59,000 clones, with more than 90% observed a single time. This CDR3 region has 13 residues. Between the trimmed V and J ends, which lost 2 bases and 5 bases, there was a span of 7 bases. CDR1 is KGHSH, CDR2 LQKENI, per germline. The chain couples TRBV18 to TRBJ1-5; D is perhaps TRBD1 (5 bases). The source material was PBMCs. The TCR was taken from a man aged 35 to 55 with colorectal cancer. The CDR3 here is CASSPGTDQPQHF. CDR3 DNA sequence: TGTGCCAGCTCACCAGGGACGGATCAGCCCCAGCATTTT.